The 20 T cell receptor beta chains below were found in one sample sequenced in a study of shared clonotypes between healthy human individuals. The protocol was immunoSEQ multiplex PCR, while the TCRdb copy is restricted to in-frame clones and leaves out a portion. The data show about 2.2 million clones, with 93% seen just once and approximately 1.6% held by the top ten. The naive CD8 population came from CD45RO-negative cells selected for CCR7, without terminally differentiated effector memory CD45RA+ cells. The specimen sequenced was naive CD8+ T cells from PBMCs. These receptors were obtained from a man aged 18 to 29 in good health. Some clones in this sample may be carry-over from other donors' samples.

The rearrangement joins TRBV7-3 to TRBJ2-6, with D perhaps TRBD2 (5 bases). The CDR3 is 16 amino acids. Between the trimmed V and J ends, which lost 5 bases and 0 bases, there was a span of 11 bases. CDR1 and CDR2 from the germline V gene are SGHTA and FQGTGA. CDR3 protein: CASSLGEGSGANVLTF. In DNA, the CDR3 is TGTGCCAGCAGCCTTGGAGAGGGCTCTGGGGCCAACGTCCTGACTTTC.

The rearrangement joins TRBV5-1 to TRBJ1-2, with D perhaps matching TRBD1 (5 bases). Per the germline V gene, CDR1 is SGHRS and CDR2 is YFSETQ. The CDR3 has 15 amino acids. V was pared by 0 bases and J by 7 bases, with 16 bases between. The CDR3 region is CASSLGRGIDTGYTF. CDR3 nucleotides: TGCGCCAGCAGCTTGGGGCGGGGGATCGACACTGGCTACACCTTC. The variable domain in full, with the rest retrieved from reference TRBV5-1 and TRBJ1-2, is KAGVTQTPRYLIKTRGQQVTLSCSPISGHRSVSWYQQTPGQGLQFLFEYFSETQRNKGNFPGRFSGRQFSNSRSEMNVSTLELGDSALYLCASSLGRGIDTGYTFGSGTRLTVV.

Here the CDR3 reads CATSEAGTSYNEQFF. The CDR3 DNA sequence: TGTGCCACCAGCGAAGCGGGAACCTCCTACAATGAGCAGTTCTTC. The V gene is TRBV15, the J gene TRBJ2-1; 7 positions agree with TRBD2. Germline trimming cut 5 bases from V and 0 bases from J; bases unmatched to any gene: 4. Germline V CDR1 and CDR2: LNHNV, YYDKDF (reference sequence). The CDR3 consists of 15 residues.

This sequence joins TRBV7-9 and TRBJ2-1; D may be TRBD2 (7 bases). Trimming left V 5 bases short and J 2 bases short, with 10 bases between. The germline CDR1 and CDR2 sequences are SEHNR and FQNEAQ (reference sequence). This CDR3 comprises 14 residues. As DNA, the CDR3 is TGTGCCAGCAGCGGCGGGGGCGCCTACAATGAGCAGTTCTTC. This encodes CASSGGGAYNEQFF.

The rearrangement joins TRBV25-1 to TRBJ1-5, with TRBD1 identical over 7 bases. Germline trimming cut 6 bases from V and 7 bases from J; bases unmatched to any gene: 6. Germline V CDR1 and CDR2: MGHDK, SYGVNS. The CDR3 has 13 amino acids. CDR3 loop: CASSDREGQPQHF. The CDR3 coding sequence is TGTGCCAGCAGCGACAGGGAGGGACAGCCCCAGCATTTT. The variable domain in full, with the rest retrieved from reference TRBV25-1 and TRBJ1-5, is EADIYQTPRYLVIGTGKKITLECSQTMGHDKMYWYQQDPGMELHLIHYSYGVNSTEKGDLSSESTVSRIRTEHFPLTLESARPSHTSQYLCASSDREGQPQHFGDGTRLSIL.

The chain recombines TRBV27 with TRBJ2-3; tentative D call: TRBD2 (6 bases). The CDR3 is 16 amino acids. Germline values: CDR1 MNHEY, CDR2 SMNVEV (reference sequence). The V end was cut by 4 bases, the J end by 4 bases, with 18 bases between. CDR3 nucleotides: TGTGCCAGCAGTTCGAGCGGCGGGATCGGAGCAGATACGCAGTATTTT. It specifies CASSSSGGIGADTQYF.

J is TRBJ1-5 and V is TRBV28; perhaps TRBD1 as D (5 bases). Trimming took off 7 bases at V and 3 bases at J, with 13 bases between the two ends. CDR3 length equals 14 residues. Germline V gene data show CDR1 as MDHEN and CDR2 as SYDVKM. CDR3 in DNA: TGTGCCAGCAAGCACAGGCTAACCAATCAGCCCCAGCATTTT. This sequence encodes CASKHRLTNQPQHF.

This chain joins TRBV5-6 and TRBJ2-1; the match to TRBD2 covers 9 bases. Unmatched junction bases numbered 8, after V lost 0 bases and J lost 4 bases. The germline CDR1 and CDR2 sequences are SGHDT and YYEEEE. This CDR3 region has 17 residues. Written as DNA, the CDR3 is TGTGCCAGCAGCTTGGCGCTAGCGGGGCATATGTACAATGAGCAGTTCTTC. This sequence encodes CASSLALAGHMYNEQFF.

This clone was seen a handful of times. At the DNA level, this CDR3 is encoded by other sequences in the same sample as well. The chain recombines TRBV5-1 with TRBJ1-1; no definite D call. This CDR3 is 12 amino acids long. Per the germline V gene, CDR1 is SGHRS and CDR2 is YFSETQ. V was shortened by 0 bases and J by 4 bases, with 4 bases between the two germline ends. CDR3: CASSLGATEAFF. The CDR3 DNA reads TGCGCCAGCAGCTTGGGAGCCACTGAAGCTTTCTTT.

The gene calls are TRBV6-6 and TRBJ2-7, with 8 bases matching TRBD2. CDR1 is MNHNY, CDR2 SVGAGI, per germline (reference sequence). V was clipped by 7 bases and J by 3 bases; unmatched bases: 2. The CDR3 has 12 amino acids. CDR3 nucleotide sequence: TGTGCCAGCACCCGGGGGGGCTACGAGCAGTACTTC. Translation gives CASTRGGYEQYF.

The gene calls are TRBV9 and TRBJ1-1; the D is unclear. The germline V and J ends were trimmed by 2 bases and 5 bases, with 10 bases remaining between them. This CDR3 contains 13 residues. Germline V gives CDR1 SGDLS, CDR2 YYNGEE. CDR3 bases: TGTGCCAGCAGCGTTTCCACTGGGACTGAAGCTTTCTTT. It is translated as CASSVSTGTEAFF.

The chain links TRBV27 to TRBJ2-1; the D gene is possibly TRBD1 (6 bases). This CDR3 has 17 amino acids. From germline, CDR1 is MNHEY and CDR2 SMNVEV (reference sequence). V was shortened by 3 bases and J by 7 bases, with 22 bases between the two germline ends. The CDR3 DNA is TGTGCCAGCAGTTTGGGTGACAGGCCCTCCCACGAGAATGAGCAGTTCTTC. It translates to CASSLGDRPSHENEQFF.

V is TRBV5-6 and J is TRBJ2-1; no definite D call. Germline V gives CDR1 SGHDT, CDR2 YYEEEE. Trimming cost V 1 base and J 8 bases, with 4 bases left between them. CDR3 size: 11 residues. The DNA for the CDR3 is TGTGCCAGCAGCTTGATGGATGAGCAGTTCTTC. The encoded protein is CASSLMDEQFF.

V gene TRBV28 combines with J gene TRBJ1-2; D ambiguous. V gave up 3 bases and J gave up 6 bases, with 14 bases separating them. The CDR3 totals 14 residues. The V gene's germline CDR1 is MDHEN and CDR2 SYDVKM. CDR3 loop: CASSFAAMADGYTF. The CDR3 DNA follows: TGTGCCAGCAGTTTTGCGGCGATGGCTGATGGCTACACCTTC.

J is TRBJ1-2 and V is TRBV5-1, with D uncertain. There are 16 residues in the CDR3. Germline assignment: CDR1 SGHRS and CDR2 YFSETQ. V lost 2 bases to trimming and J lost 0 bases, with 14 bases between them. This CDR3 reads CASSFNGPDTNYGYTF. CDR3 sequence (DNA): TGCGCCAGCAGCTTTAATGGCCCAGATACTAACTATGGCTACACCTTC.

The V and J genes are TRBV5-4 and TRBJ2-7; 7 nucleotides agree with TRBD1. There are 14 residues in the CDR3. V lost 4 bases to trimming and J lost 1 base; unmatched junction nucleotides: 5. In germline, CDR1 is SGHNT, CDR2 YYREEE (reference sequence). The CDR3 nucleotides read TGTGCCAGCAGCGAGGGACAGAGGTCCTACGAGCAGTACTTC. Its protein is CASSEGQRSYEQYF.

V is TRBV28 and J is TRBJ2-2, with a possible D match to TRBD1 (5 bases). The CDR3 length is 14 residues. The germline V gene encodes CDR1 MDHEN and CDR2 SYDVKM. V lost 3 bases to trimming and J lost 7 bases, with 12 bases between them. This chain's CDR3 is CASSLVGEGGELFF. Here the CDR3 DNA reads TGTGCCAGCAGTTTGGTAGGGGAAGGCGGGGAGCTGTTTTTT.

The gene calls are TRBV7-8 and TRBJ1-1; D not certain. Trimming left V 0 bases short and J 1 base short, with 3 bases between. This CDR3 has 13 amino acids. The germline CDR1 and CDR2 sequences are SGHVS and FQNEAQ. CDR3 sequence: CASSLAENTEAFF. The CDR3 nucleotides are TGTGCCAGCAGCTTAGCGGAGAACACTGAAGCTTTCTTT.

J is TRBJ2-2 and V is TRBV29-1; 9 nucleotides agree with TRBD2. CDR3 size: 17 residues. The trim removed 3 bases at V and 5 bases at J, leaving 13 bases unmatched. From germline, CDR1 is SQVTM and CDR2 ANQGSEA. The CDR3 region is CSVDPTGASGKTGELFF. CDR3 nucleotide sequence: TGCAGCGTTGACCCGACTGGGGCTAGCGGGAAGACCGGGGAGCTGTTTTTT.

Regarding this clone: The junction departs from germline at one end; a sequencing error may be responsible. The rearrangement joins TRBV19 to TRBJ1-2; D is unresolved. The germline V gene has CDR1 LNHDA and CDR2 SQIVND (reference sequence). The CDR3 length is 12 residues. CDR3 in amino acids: CASNLGSYSYTF. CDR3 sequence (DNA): TGTGCCAGTAACCTTGGGTCCTATAGCTACACCTTC. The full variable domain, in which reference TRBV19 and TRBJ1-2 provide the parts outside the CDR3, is DGGITQSPKYLFRKEGQNVTLSCEQNLNHDAMYWYRQDPGQGLRLIYYSQIVNDFQKGDIAEGYSVSREKKESFPLTVTSAQKNPTAFYLCASNLGSYSYTFGSGTRLTVV.